Below, 24 T cell receptor beta chains from the same sample are listed, as sequenced in a study of a mutant IDH1 vaccine in newly diagnosed glioma. Time point: baseline, week 1 (first vaccination visit). The treatment here: pre-vaccination baseline after standard-of-care therapy. The table came from immunoSEQ multiplex PCR; TCRdb's copy has only in-frame clones and leaves some out. Among tens of thousands of clones, over 75% were seen once, and the ten largest hold about 5.3%. The sample was PBMCs, taken from a glioma patient treated with radiotherapy, temozolomide or both. These receptors originate from a man aged 40-49 years with glioma. Some clones in this sample may be carry-over from other donors' samples.

This chain's CDR3 is CASSTGDDHNEQFF. The CDR3 DNA reads as TGCGCCAGCAGCACGGGGGACGATCACAATGAGCAGTTCTTC. The chain joins TRBV5-1 to TRBJ2-1, with TRBD2 as a possible D gene (6 bases). The germline V and J ends were trimmed by 4 bases and 5 bases, with 13 bases remaining between them. Germline loops: CDR1 SGHRS, CDR2 YFSETQ. The CDR3 extends over 14 amino acids.

J is TRBJ2-7 and V is TRBV11-2; D may match TRBD1 or TRBD2 (5 bases each). Per germline, CDR1 SGHAT and CDR2 FQNNGV. The CDR3 length is 13 residues. Trimming cost V 8 bases and J 6 bases, with 17 bases left between them. The CDR3 coding sequence is TGTGCCAGCTCCGGGACCGTACCGCTCGAGCAGTACTTC. This sequence encodes CASSGTVPLEQYF.

The chain carries TRBV6-5 and TRBJ2-7; D gene uncertain. V gave up 0 bases and J gave up 5 bases, with 8 bases separating them. The germline CDR1 and CDR2 sequences are MNHEY and SVGAGI. The CDR3 extends over 13 amino acids. In nucleotides, the CDR3 is TGTGCCAGCAGTTACTCAGTGTGGAACGAGCAGTACTTC. Its translation is CASSYSVWNEQYF.

This clone appeared once. The V call is TRBV2, the J call TRBJ2-3; a possible D gene is TRBD1 (5 bases). Germline CDR1 is SNHLY and CDR2 is FYNNEI. Between the trimmed V and J ends, which lost 7 bases and 11 bases, there was a span of 25 bases. The length of the CDR3 is 15 residues. The CDR3 DNA is TGTGCCAGCACCTGGACATCCCCGGGCCAAGGGAAGCAGTATTTT. It specifies CASTWTSPGQGKQYF.

V and J are TRBV7-8 and TRBJ1-1; no reliable D call. Germline loops: CDR1 SGHVS, CDR2 FQNEAQ. The length of the CDR3 is 11 residues. V shed 1 base and J shed 4 bases, with 1 base lying between them. The CDR3 here is CASSLGTEAFF. In nucleotides, the CDR3 is TGTGCCAGCAGCTTAGGCACTGAAGCTTTCTTT.

V and J are TRBV30 and TRBJ1-2; D unclear. The CDR3 totals 13 residues. Between the trimmed V and J ends, which lost 1 base and 8 bases, there was a span of 14 bases. CDR1 is GTSNPN, CDR2 SVGIG, per germline (reference sequence). The CDR3 protein is CAWSGDRAVGYTF. The DNA for the CDR3 is TGTGCCTGGAGTGGTGACCGCGCCGTAGGCTACACCTTC.

This clone was counted a few times. The CDR3 nucleotides read TGTGCCAGCAGTTATCAGGGAGGGACTGAAGCTTTCTTT. It codes for CASSYQGGTEAFF. The chain has TRBV6-5 and TRBJ1-1; D might be TRBD1 (5 bases). CDR1 and CDR2 from the germline V gene are MNHEY and SVGAGI. CDR3 length: 13 residues. Trimming removed 3 bases at V and 5 bases at J, with 10 bases between.

The CDR3 region has the DNA TGTGCCAGCACAGGGTCAGAGGACGAGCAGTACTTC. Protein: CASTGSEDEQYF. The chain has TRBV6-1 and TRBJ2-7, with D perhaps TRBD1 (5 bases). Germline-derived CDR1 and CDR2 are MNHNS and SASEGT. The CDR3 totals 12 residues. The V end lost 7 bases, the J end lost 5 bases, and 12 bases lay between the germline ends.

The rearrangement links TRBV6-5 to TRBJ1-4; D not resolved. V was clipped by 0 bases and J by 7 bases, with 12 bases between them. CDR1 is MNHEY, CDR2 SVGAGI, per germline. This CDR3 spans 15 amino acids. As DNA, the CDR3 is TGTGCCAGCAGTTACTCTAGGCAGTTCCGTGAAAAACTGTTTTTT. It is translated as CASSYSRQFREKLFF.

The chain couples TRBV7-2 to TRBJ2-3; D is unclear. Germline CDR1 and CDR2: SGHTA and FQGNSA. Trimming left V 5 bases short and J 3 bases short, with 12 bases between. The CDR3 is made up of 14 amino acids. In nucleotides, the CDR3 is TGTGCCAGCAGCCCGGACCCAGGAACAGATACGCAGTATTTT. Encoded protein: CASSPDPGTDTQYF.

This chain joins TRBV4-1 and TRBJ1-5; D remains unclear. The CDR3 contains 15 residues. V was cut by 2 bases and J by 0 bases, with 8 bases left in between. Germline V CDR1 and CDR2: MGHRA, YSYEKL. DNA for the CDR3: TGCGCCAGCAGCCAAATCGAGTCTAGCAATCAGCCCCAGCATTTT. Translation: CASSQIESSNQPQHF.

This clone was found once. The V and J genes are TRBV10-3 and TRBJ2-2; D not certain. From germline, CDR1 is ENHRY and CDR2 SYGVKD. This CDR3 region has 13 residues. Trimming removed 8 bases at V and 6 bases at J, with 13 bases between. CDR3 residues: CAIGRDLPGELFF. The CDR3 DNA reads TGTGCCATCGGTCGCGACCTCCCCGGGGAGCTGTTTTTT.

This clone has just a few counts. The CDR3 is CAISDHGQGGGYNQPQHF. The CDR3 bases are TGTGCCATCAGTGACCACGGACAGGGAGGCGGGTACAATCAGCCCCAGCATTTT. The chain joins TRBV10-3 to TRBJ1-5; the match to TRBD1 covers 8 bases. This CDR3 has 18 residues. Germline V lookup: CDR1 ENHRY, CDR2 SYGVKD. The trim removed 3 bases at V and 3 bases at J, leaving 13 bases unmatched.

The rearrangement links TRBV6-5 to TRBJ1-3, with 7 bases identical to TRBD1. V gave up 6 bases and J gave up 7 bases; unmatched junction bases: 12. The germline V gene encodes CDR1 MNHEY and CDR2 SVGAGI. This CDR3 region has 15 residues. The CDR3 nucleotides read TGTGCCAGCAGCGTGACAGTCGGGACAGCGAACACCATATATTTT. Translated, it gives CASSVTVGTANTIYF.

The chain joins TRBV6-5 to TRBJ1-2, with D unclear. The V and J ends lost 6 bases and 2 bases respectively, with 13 bases between them. CDR3 length: 14 residues. Germline loops: CDR1 MNHEY, CDR2 SVGAGI. The CDR3 bases are TGTGCCAGCAGGCCTCCCTTAATCAACTATGGCTACACCTTC. This codes for CASRPPLINYGYTF.

V gene TRBV4-1 combines with J gene TRBJ1-2, with 9 bases identical to TRBD1. The CDR3 runs to 19 residues. CDR1 MGHRA and CDR2 YSYEKL come from the germline V gene. Trimming removed 3 bases from V and 0 bases from J; junction bases left unmatched: 14. CDR3 sequence: CASSQIFRDRDTANYGYTF. The CDR3 DNA follows: TGCGCCAGCAGCCAGATATTCCGGGACAGGGACACCGCTAACTATGGCTACACCTTC.

The rearrangement joins TRBV10-3 to TRBJ1-6; D call uncertain. The V end was cut by 5 bases, the J end by 7 bases, with 12 bases between. The CDR3 has 14 residues. Per the germline V gene, CDR1 is ENHRY and CDR2 is SYGVKD. CDR3 sequence: CAISRRELNSPLHF. The CDR3 nucleotides read TGTGCCATCAGTCGACGGGAACTAAATTCACCCCTCCACTTT.

The chain combines TRBV25-1 with TRBJ1-4; D possibly corresponds to TRBD1 (5 bases). Between the trimmed V and J ends, which lost 5 bases and 7 bases, there was a span of 14 bases. The CDR3 spans 14 residues. CDR1 MGHDK and CDR2 SYGVNS come from the germline V gene. CDR3: CASSQAGYREKLFF. The CDR3 region has the DNA TGTGCCAGCAGTCAGGCAGGGTACCGTGAAAAACTGTTTTTT. The full variable domain, in which reference TRBV25-1 and TRBJ1-4 provide the parts outside the CDR3, is EADIYQTPRYLVIGTGKKITLECSQTMGHDKMYWYQQDPGMELHLIHYSYGVNSTEKGDLSSESTVSRIRTEHFPLTLESARPSHTSQYLCASSQAGYREKLFFGSGTQLSVL.

The J gene is TRBJ2-3, the V gene TRBV5-4; weak D call: TRBD1 (6 bases). CDR3 size: 16 residues. Germline lookup yields CDR1 SGHNT and CDR2 YYREEE (reference sequence). Trimming took off 1 base at V and 2 bases at J, with 14 bases between the two ends. The CDR3: CASSLRRQGPTDTQYF. The CDR3 nucleotides are TGTGCCAGCAGCTTGAGAAGGCAGGGGCCCACAGATACGCAGTATTTT.

This chain joins TRBV29-1 and TRBJ2-7; TRBD2 matches at 7 bases. V shed 0 bases and J 5 bases; nucleotides not matched to a gene: 4. The CDR3 contains 13 residues. Germline CDR1 reads SQVTM; CDR2 reads ANQGSEA. The CDR3 spells CSVEEWGGNEQYF. The CDR3 nucleotides are TGCAGCGTTGAAGAATGGGGGGGGAACGAGCAGTACTTC.

This sequence joins TRBV19 and TRBJ2-2; D not certain. Germline CDR1 is LNHDA and CDR2 is SQIVND (reference sequence). This CDR3 contains 10 residues. V lost 10 bases to trimming and J lost 6 bases, with 6 bases between them. CDR3 coding DNA: TGTGCCACCCGGGCCGGGGAGCTGTTTTTT. Translated, it gives CATRAGELFF.

This clone was picked up a small number of times. The V call is TRBV10-1, the J call TRBJ1-6; 8 bases match TRBD1. The CDR3 extends over 13 amino acids. The V and J ends lost 6 bases and 8 bases, in that order; junction bases with no gene match: 3. Germline values: CDR1 WNHNN, CDR2 SYGVQD (reference sequence). The CDR3 DNA reads TGCGCCAGCAGAAGGGACAGGTATTCACCCCTCCACTTT. As protein: CASRRDRYSPLHF.

The genes are TRBV2 and TRBJ2-3, with 9 positions matching TRBD1. V lost 6 bases to trimming and J lost 2 bases; unmatched junction nucleotides: 9. The CDR3 consists of 16 residues. The germline CDR1 and CDR2 sequences are SNHLY and FYNNEI. DNA for the CDR3: TGTGCCAGCAGACCAACCGGGACAGGGATCACAGATACGCAGTATTTT. As protein: CASRPTGTGITDTQYF.

The rearrangement links TRBV7-9 to TRBJ2-5, with D maybe TRBD2 (6 bases). Germline values: CDR1 SEHNR, CDR2 FQNEAQ (reference sequence). The CDR3 is 13 amino acids. Trimming took 6 bases from V and 3 from J, leaving 11 bases between them. The CDR3 loop reads CASRRDGKETQYF. The CDR3 nucleotides read TGTGCCAGCAGGCGGGACGGAAAAGAGACCCAGTACTTC.